This T cell receptor (beta chain) was sequenced during a study of T cell repertoires in cytomegalovirus infection. Study summary: Selection of CMV epitopes for the study included recently identified HLA-C-restricted and well-studied HLA-B-restricted ones. Based on public TCR beta signatures, there were indications of CMV infection and of a matching HLA type.

General study points: HLA-C-restricted CMV clonotypes gave the most frequent clonotype in two of eight donors.

Using its own MiXCR run on the reads, TCRdb lists one record per CDR3 protein. The top ten clones hold 10% to 15% of a sample with about 770,000 distinct CDR3 sequences, approximately 32% of them seen once. Of note for this clonotype: No antigen is known for it.

CDR1 is MNHEY and CDR2 is SVGAGI in the germline V gene. CDR3 size: 14 residues. V lost 2 bases and J 4 bases, leaving 8 bases between the germline ends. J is TRBJ2-2 and V is TRBV6-5; D assignment may be TRBD1 or TRBD2 (5 bases each). The TCR comes from a human donor in good health (CMV status not recorded). Some clones in this sample may be carry-over from other donors' samples. Source: cultured CD8+ T cells from PBMCs, taken from culture after CMV antigen stimulation. The CDR3 loop is CASSYGTLTGELFF. CDR3 coding DNA: TGTGCCAGCAGTTACGGGACCCTCACCGGGGAGCTGTTTTTT.